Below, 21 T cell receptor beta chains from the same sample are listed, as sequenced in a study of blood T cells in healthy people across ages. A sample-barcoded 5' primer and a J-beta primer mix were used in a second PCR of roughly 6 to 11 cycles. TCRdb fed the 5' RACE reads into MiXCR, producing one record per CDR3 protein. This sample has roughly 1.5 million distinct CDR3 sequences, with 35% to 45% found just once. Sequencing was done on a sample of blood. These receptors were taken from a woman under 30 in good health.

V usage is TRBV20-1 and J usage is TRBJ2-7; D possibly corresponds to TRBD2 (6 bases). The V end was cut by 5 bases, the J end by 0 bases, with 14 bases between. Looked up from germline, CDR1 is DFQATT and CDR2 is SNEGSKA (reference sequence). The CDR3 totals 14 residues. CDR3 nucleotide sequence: TGCAGTGCTGGGGGAGGTGCGGTCTCCTACGAGCAGTACTTC. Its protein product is CSAGGGAVSYEQYF.

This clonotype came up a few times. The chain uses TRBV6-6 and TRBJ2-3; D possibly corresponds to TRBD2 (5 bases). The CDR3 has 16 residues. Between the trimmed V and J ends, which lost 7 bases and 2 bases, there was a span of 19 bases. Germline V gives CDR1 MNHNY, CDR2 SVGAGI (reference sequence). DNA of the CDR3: TGTGCCAGCAAGATCCACGGCCCGGGGTACACAGATACGCAGTATTTT. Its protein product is CASKIHGPGYTDTQYF.

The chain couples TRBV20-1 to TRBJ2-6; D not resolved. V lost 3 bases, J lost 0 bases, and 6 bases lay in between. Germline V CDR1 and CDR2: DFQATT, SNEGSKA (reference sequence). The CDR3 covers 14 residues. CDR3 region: CSARSPSGANVLTF. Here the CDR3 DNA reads TGCAGTGCTAGGTCGCCCTCTGGGGCCAACGTCCTGACTTTC.

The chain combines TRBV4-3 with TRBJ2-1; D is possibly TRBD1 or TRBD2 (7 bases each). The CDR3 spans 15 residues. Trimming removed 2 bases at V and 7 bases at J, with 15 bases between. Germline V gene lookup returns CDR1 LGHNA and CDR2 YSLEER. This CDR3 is CASSQMTGRGNEQFF. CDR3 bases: TGCGCCAGCAGCCAAATGACAGGGAGGGGGAATGAGCAGTTCTTC.

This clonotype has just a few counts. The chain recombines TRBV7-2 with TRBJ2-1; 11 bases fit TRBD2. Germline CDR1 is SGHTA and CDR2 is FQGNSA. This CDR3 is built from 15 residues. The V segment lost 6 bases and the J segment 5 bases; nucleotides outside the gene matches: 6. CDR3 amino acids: CASRPIAGGNNEQFF. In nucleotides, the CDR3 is TGTGCCAGCAGGCCAATAGCGGGAGGGAACAATGAGCAGTTCTTC.

The CDR3 DNA reads as TGTGCCAGCAGCTCAGGCCCGATTAACAATGAGCAGTTCTTC. Protein: CASSSGPINNEQFF. The V and J genes are TRBV11-2 and TRBJ2-1; no firm D call. Germline V gene data show CDR1 as SGHAT and CDR2 as FQNNGV. The V gene lost 4 bases and the J gene lost 5 bases, with 12 bases spanning the gap. CDR3 length: 14 amino acids.

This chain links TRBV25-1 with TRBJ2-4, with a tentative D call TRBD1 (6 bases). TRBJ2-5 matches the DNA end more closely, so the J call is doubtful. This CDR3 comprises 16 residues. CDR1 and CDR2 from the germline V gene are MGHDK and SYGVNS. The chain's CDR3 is CASSRGWGRGQETQYF. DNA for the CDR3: TGTGCCAGCTCCAGGGGATGGGGTAGGGGCCAAGAGACCCAGTACTTC.

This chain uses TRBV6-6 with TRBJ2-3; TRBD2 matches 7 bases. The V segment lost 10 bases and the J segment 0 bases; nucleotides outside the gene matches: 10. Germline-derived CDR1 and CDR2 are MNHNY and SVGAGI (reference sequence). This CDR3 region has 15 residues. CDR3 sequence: CANRPGLVSTDTQYF. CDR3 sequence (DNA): TGTGCCAACAGACCCGGACTAGTAAGCACAGATACGCAGTATTTT.

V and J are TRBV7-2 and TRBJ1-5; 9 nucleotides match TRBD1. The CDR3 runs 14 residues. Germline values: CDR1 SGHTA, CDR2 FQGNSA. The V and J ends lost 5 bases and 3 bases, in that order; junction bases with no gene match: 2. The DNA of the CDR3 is TGTGCCAGCAGCGACAGGGGGATCAATCAGCCCCAGCATTTT. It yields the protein CASSDRGINQPQHF.

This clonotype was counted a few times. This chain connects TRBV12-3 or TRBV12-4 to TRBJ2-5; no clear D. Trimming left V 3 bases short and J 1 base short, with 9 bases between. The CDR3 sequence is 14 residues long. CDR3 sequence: CASSFFIAQETQYF. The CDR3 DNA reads TGTGCCAGCAGTTTCTTCATAGCCCAAGAGACCCAGTACTTC.

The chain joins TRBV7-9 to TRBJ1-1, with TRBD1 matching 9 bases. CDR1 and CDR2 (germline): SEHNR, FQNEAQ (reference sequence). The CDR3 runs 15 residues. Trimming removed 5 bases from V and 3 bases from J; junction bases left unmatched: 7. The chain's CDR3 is CASSGGQGVYTEAFF. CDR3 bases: TGTGCCAGCAGCGGGGGACAGGGAGTCTACACTGAAGCTTTCTTT.

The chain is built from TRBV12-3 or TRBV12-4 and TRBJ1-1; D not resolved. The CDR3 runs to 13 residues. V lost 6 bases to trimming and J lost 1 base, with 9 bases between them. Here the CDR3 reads CASSRSWNTEAFF. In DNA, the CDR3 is TGTGCCAGCAGCCGAAGTTGGAACACTGAAGCTTTCTTT.

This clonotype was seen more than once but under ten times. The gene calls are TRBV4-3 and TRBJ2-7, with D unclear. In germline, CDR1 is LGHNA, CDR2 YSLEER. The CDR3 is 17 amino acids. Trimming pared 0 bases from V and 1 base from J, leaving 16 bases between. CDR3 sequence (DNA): TGCGCCAGCAGCCAAGATCCATTCGGAGCTGCTTCCTACGAGCAGTACTTC. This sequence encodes CASSQDPFGAASYEQYF.

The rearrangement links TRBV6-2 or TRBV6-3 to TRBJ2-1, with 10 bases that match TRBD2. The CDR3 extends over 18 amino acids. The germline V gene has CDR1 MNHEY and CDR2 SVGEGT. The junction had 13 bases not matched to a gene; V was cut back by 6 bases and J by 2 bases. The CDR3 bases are TGTGCCAGCAGGGACCGGACTAGCGGCTTCTCACCCTACAATGAGCAGTTCTTC. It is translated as CASRDRTSGFSPYNEQFF.

This CDR3 reads CASSESNSNQPQHF. The CDR3 bases are TGCGCCAGCAGTGAGTCGAATAGCAATCAGCCCCAGCATTTT. The chain uses TRBV10-2 and TRBJ1-5; D not certain. V lost 0 bases, J lost 0 bases, and 3 bases lay in between. The CDR3 is 14 amino acids. Germline assignment: CDR1 WSHSY and CDR2 SAAADI.

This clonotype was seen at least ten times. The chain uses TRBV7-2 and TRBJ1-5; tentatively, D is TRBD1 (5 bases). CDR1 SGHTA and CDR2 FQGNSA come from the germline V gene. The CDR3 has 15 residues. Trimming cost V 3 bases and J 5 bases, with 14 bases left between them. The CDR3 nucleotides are TGTGCCAGCAGCTTCTTTTCCAGGGCCGATCAGCCCCAGCATTTT. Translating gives CASSFFSRADQPQHF. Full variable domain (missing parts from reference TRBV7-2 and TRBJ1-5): GAGVSQSPSNKVTEKGKDVELRCDPISGHTALYWYRQSLGQGLEFLIYFQGNSAPDKSGLPSDRFSAERTGGSVSTLTIQRTQQEDSAVYLCASSFFSRADQPQHFGDGTRLSIL.

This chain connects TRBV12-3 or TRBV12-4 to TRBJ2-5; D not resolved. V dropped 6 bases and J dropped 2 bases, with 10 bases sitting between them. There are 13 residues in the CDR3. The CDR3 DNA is TGTGCCAGCAGAGTAAGTGGACAAGAGACCCAGTACTTC. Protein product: CASRVSGQETQYF.

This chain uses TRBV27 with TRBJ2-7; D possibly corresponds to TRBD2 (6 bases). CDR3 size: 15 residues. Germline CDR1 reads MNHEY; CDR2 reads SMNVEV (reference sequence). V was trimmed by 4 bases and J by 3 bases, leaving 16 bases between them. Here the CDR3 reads CASSYSSGGFYEQYF. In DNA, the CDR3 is TGTGCCAGCAGTTATAGTAGCGGCGGTTTCTACGAGCAGTACTTC.

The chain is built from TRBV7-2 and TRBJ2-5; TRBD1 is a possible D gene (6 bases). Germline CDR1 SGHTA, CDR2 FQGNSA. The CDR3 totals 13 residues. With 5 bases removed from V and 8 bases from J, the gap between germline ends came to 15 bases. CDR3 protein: CASSAQGKNTQYF. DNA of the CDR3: TGTGCCAGCAGCGCACAGGGAAAGAACACCCAGTACTTC.

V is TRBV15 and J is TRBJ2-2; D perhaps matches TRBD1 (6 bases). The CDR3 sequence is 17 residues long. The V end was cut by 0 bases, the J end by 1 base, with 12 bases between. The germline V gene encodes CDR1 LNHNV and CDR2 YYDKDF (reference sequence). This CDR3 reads CATSRDHETGNTGELFF. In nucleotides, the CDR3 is TGTGCCACCAGCAGAGATCATGAGACAGGGAACACCGGGGAGCTGTTTTTT.

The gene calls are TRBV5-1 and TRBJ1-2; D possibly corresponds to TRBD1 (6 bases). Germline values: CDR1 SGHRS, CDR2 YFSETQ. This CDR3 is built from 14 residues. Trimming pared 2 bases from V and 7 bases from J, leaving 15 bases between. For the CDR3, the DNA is TGCGCCAGCAGCTTCGGGGACATTACGGGTGGCTACACCTTC. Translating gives CASSFGDITGGYTF.